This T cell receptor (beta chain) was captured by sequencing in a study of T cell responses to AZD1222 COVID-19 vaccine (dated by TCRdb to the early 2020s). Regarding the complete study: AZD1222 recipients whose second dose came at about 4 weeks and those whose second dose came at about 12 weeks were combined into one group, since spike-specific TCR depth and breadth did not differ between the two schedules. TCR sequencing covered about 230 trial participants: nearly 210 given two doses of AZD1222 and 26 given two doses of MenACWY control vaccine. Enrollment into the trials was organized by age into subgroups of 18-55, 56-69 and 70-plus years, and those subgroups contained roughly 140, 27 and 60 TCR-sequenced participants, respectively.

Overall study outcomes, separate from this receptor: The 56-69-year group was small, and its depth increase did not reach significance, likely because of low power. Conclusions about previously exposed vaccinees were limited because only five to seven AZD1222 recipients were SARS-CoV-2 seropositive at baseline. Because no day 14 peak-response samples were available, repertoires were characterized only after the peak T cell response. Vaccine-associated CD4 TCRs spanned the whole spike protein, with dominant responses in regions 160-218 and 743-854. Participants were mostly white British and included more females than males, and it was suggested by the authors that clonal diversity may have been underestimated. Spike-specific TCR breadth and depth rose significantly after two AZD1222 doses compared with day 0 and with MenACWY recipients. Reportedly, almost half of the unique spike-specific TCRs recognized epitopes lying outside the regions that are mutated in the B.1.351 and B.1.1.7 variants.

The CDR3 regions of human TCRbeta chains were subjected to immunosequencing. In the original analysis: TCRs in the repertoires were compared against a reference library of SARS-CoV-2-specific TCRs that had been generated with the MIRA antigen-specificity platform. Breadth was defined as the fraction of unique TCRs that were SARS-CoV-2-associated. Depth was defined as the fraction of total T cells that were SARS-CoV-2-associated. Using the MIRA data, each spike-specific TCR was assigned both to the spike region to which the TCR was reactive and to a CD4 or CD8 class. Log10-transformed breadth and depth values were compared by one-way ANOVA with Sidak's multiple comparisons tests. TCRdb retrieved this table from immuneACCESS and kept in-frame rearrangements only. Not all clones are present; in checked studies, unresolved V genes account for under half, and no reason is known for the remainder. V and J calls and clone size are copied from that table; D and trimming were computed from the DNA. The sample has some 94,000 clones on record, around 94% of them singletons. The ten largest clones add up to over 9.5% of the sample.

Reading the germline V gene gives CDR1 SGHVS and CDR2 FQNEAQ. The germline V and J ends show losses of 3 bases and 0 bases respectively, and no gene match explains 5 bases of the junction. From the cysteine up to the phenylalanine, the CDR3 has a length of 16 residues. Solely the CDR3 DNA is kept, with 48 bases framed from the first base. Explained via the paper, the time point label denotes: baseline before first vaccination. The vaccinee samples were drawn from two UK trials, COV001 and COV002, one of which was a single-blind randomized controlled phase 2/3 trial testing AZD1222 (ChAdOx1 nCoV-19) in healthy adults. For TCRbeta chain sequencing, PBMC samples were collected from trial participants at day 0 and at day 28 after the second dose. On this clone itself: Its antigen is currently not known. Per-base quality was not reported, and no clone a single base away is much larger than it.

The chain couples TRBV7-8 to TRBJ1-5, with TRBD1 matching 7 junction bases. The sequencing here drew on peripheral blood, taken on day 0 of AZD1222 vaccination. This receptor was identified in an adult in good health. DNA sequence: TGTGCCAGCAGCTTCGAGGGGGCCTATAGCAATCAGCCCCAGCATTTT. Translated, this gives CASSFEGAYSNQPQHF.